Described below is a single T cell receptor beta chain sequence and its context. Germline CDR1 reads LGHDT; CDR2 reads YNNKEL (reference sequence). V lost 5 bases, J lost 3 bases, and 12 bases stayed unmatched. The CDR3 is 17 residues long. These data are taken from a study of blood T cell repertoires in COVID-19. Study background: There were acute and convalescent COVID-19 samples, and they came from the United States, Italy and Spain. PBMCs, B-cell-depleted T cells, or T cells provided the cDNA or gDNA that made up the material.

Per the original methods: Counts of nucleated cells, estimated from reference gene primer amplification, were obtained. The data were produced by immunoSEQ multiplex PCR, yet TCRdb's version contains in-frame clones alone and is incomplete. The V and J calls and clone size were taken over from that table, and D and trimming were inferred from the DNA. The table lists around 130,000 clones, approximately 84% of them singletons, with about a sixth in the top ten. The TCR sequence derives from a woman older than 75 with acute or convalescent COVID-19. V gene TRBV3-1 (or the pseudogene TRBV3-2) combines with J gene TRBJ2-3; 9 nucleotides agree with TRBD1. The sequencing input was peripheral blood. The CDR3 reads CASSTRSGTGLTDTQYF. In nucleotides, the CDR3 is TGTGCCAGCAGCACCCGAAGCGGGACAGGGTTAACAGATACGCAGTATTTT.